These 7 T cell receptor beta chains originate from one sample sequenced in a study of blood T cell repertoires in COVID-19. The assay was immunoSEQ multiplex PCR, and TCRdb's table has in-frame clones only and misses some. The sample consists of approximately 150,000 clones, roughly 84% of them appearing once. Sequenced sample: peripheral blood. These receptor sequences come from a human donor with acute or convalescent COVID-19. The donor label of this sample is uncertain.

The chain has TRBV24-1 and TRBJ1-2; tentative D call: TRBD1 (6 bases). The CDR3 is 15 residues long. V was clipped by 2 bases and J by 5 bases, with 14 bases between them. Per germline, CDR1 KGHDR and CDR2 SFDVKD. The CDR3 nucleotides are TGTGCCACCAGTGATTGGATAGGGGGGGTTTATGGCTACACCTTC. This gives the protein CATSDWIGGVYGYTF.

This clone is a singleton in its sample. CDR3 sequence reads: CASSQARRGTGELFF. The CDR3 DNA sequence: TGCGCCAGCAGCCAGGCGCGAAGGGGCACCGGGGAGCTGTTTTTT. This chain links TRBV4-3 with TRBJ2-2, with a weak D call TRBD1 (5 bases). V dropped 3 bases and J dropped 4 bases, with 12 bases sitting between them. This CDR3 has 15 amino acids. CDR1 is LGHNA and CDR2 is YSLEER in the germline V gene.

The chain employs TRBV2 and TRBJ2-7, with a weak D call TRBD1 (5 bases). The CDR3 is 11 amino acids. The V gene lost 7 bases and the J gene lost 7 bases, with 11 bases spanning the gap. Per the germline V gene, CDR1 is SNHLY and CDR2 is FYNNEI. The CDR3 is CASTGNKEQYV. The CDR3, as DNA: TGTGCCAGCACAGGGAATAAAGAGCAGTACGTC.

The chain is built from TRBV18 and TRBJ2-1, with 13 bases identical to TRBD2. J lost 4 bases, V lost 4 bases, and 4 bases had no gene match. CDR3 length: 16 amino acids. Germline CDR1 is KGHSH and CDR2 is LQKENI. CDR3 sequence (DNA): TGTGCCAGCTCACTCGGACTAGCGGGAGCATACAATGAGCAGTTCTTC. Its protein is CASSLGLAGAYNEQFF.

The CDR3 DNA follows: TGTGCCATAGCAGGGGCTACTAACTATGGCTACACCTTC. This sequence encodes CAIAGATNYGYTF. This chain joins TRBV10-3 and TRBJ1-2; a possible D gene is TRBD1 (6 bases). Germline loops: CDR1 ENHRY, CDR2 SYGVKD. The CDR3 has 13 amino acids. Trimming pared 9 bases from V and 0 bases from J, leaving 11 bases between.

This clone came up once. CDR3 in DNA: TGTGCCAGCAGTTACTCTAGGGGAGGTAACACCCTCCACTTT. Protein sequence: CASSYSRGGNTLHF. J is TRBJ1-6 and V is TRBV6-5; D may be TRBD1 (5 bases). The CDR3 loop spans 14 amino acids. Germline lookup yields CDR1 MNHEY and CDR2 SVGAGI. The V end lost 0 bases, the J end lost 14 bases, and 14 bases lay between the germline ends.

The chain recombines TRBV11-2 with TRBJ2-1; D is undetermined. Germline V gene sequence: CDR1 SGHAT, CDR2 FQNNGV. V lost 0 bases and J lost 9, with 9 bases in between. The CDR3 totals 13 residues. The CDR3 protein is CASSLDRGAEQFF. The CDR3 DNA sequence: TGTGCCAGCAGCTTAGATCGAGGTGCTGAGCAGTTCTTC.